This T cell receptor beta chain comes out of a study of T cells in localized non-small cell lung cancer. Clones were sequenced by immunoSEQ multiplex PCR, and TCRdb holds only the in-frame ones, with some missing. The sample has roughly 35,000 clones; 85% to 90% are singletons. Germline trimming cut 5 bases from V and 9 bases from J; bases unmatched to any gene: 6. CDR3 length equals 14 residues. In germline, CDR1 is LNHDA, CDR2 SQIVND (reference sequence). This chain links TRBV19 with TRBJ1-4; 10 nucleotides align to TRBD1. This TCR was recovered from a woman aged 40 to 75 with stage I lung adenocarcinoma. The sample in question was peripheral blood, obtained before any cancer treatment. CDR3 sequence reads: CASSSGTGDKKLFF. In nucleotides, the CDR3 is TGTGCCAGTAGTTCAGGGACAGGGGACAAAAAACTGTTTTTT.